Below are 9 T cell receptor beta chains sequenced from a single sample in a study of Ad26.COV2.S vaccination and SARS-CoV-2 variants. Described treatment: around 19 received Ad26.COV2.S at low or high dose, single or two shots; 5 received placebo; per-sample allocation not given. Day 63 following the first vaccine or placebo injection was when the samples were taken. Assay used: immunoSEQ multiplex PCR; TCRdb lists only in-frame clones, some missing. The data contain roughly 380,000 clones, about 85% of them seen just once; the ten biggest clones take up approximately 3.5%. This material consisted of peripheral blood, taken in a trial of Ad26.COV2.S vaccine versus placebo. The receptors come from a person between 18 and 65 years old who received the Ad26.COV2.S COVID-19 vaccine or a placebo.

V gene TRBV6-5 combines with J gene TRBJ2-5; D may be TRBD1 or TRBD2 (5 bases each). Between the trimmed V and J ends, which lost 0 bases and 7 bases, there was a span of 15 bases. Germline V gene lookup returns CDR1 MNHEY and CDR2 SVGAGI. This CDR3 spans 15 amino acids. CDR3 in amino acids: CASSYSKTGRGTQYF. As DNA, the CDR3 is TGTGCCAGCAGTTACTCGAAAACGGGGCGAGGGACCCAGTACTTC.

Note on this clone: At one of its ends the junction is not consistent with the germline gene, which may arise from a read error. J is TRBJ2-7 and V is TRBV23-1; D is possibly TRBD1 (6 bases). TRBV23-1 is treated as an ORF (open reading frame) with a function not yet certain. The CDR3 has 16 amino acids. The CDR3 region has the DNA TGCGCCAGCAGTGAATCCCATGCAGACAGGATCTACGAGCAGTACTTC. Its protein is CASSESHADRIYEQYF.

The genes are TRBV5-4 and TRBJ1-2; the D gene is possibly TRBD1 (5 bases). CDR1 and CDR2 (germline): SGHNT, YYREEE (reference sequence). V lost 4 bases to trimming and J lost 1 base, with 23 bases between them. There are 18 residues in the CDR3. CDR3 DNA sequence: TGTGCCAGCAGCCCGGGCGACAGCGCTGATAAGGTTAACTATGGCTACACCTTC. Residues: CASSPGDSADKVNYGYTF.

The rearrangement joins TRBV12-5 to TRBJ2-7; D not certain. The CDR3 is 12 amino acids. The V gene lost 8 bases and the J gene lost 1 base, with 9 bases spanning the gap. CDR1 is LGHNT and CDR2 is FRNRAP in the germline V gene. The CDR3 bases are TGTGCTAGTTCAGGTGTATCCTACGAGCAGTACTTC. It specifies CASSGVSYEQYF. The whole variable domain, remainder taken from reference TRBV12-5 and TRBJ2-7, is DARVTQTPRHKVTEMGQEVTMRCQPILGHNTVFWYRQTMMQGLELLAYFRNRAPLDDSGMPKDRFSAEMPDATLATLKIQPSEPRDSAVYFCASSGVSYEQYFGPGTRLTVT.

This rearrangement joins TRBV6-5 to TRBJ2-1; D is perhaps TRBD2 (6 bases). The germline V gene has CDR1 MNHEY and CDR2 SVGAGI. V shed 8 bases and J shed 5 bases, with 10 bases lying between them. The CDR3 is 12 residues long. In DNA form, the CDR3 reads TGTGCCAGCGGGGGGAACAACAATGAGCAGTTCTTC. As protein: CASGGNNNEQFF.

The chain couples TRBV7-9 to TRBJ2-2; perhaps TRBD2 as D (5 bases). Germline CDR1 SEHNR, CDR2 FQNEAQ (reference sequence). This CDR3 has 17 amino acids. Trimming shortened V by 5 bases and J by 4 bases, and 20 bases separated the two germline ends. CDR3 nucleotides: TGTGCCAGCAGCGGCTGGGTGGGAGTCCGGCCCACCGGGGAGCTGTTTTTT. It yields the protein CASSGWVGVRPTGELFF.

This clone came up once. CDR3 protein: CASRDGAGGFNEQFF. As DNA, the CDR3 is TGTGCCAGCAGGGACGGTGCGGGAGGCTTCAATGAGCAGTTCTTC. V is TRBV7-2 and J is TRBJ2-1; 8 bases agree with TRBD2. This CDR3 comprises 15 residues. The germline CDR1 and CDR2 sequences are SGHTA and FQGNSA. Losses at the gene ends were 6 bases for V and 6 bases for J; bases not matched to a gene: 10.

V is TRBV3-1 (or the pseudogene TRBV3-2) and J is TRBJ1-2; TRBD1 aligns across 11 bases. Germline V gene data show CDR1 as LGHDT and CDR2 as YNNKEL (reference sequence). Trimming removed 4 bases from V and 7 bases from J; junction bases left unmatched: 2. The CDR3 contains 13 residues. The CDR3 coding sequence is TGTGCCAGCAGCCCCGGGACAGGGGGTGGCTACACCTTC. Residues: CASSPGTGGGYTF.

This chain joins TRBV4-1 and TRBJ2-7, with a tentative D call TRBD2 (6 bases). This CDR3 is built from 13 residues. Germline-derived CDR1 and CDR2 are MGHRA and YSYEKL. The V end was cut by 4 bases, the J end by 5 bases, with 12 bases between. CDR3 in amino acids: CASSLHGGNEQYF. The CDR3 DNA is TGCGCCAGCAGCCTCCACGGGGGAAACGAGCAGTACTTC.